The present entry profiles one TCR beta chain with its context. The data originate from a study of blood T cell repertoires in COVID-19. Whole-study context: Donors in the United States, Italy and Spain gave samples during acute or convalescent COVID-19. From T cells, B-cell-depleted T cells, or PBMCs came the material, which was cDNA or gDNA.

Original handling: Reference gene primer amplification in the assay estimated nucleated cell counts. Data came from immunoSEQ multiplex PCR; TCRdb stores just in-frame clones and leaves some out. V and J calls and clone size are copied from that table; D and trimming were computed from the DNA. Here the sample spans approximately 300,000 clones, roughly nine tenths being singletons. The germline gives CDR1 MNHEY, CDR2 SMNVEV (reference sequence). V was shortened by 5 bases and J by 8 bases, with 18 bases between the two germline ends. The CDR3 totals 14 residues. Two negative PCRs, clearance, or symptom resolution were required of recovered Cohort 3 donors.

The V call is TRBV27, the J call TRBJ1-1; no clear D. This clonotype was sampled from a woman aged 25 to 45 who had recovered from COVID-19. The sample was PBMCs or T cells enriched from blood (not recorded which). The CDR3 bases are TGTGCCAGCAGTACCAACCCTAGGCCTGGGGAAGCTTTCTTT. Translated: CASSTNPRPGEAFF.